The 20 T cell receptor beta chains below come from one sample, sequenced in a study of cytomegalovirus exposure and HLA in healthy donors. Primers included in the PCR were 60 Vbeta and 13 Jbeta primers. Repertoires were generated with immunoSEQ multiplex PCR, while TCRdb's copy carries only in-frame clones and drops some. The table includes 100,000 or so clones, about 72% detected once. The specimen sequenced was PBMCs. The source is a man aged 30-40 years in good health and CMV-seronegative.

On this clone itself: This sample also contains other DNA sequences that code for the same CDR3. This chain links TRBV27 with TRBJ2-7; TRBD1 agrees at 9 bases. The CDR3 has 14 amino acids. CDR1 MNHEY and CDR2 SMNVEV come from the germline V gene (reference sequence). The trim removed 2 bases at V and 4 bases at J, leaving 3 bases unmatched. The CDR3 DNA reads TGTGCCAGCAGTTTAACAGGGGGCAGTTACGAGCAGTACTTC. Translated, it gives CASSLTGGSYEQYF.

Only a few counts were recorded for this clone. The V and J genes are TRBV29-1 and TRBJ2-3; TRBD2 aligns across 7 bases. The CDR3 has 14 amino acids. Germline V CDR1 and CDR2: SQVTM, ANQGSEA. Trimming removed 6 bases from V and 3 bases from J; junction bases left unmatched: 9. The CDR3: CSVDSGRATDTQYF. CDR3 bases: TGCAGCGTAGACAGTGGGAGGGCGACAGATACGCAGTATTTT.

This clone has only a few counts. The rearrangement uses TRBV28 and TRBJ1-1; no clear D gene. Between the trimmed V and J ends, which lost 5 bases and 8 bases, there was a span of 9 bases. CDR1 and CDR2 from the germline V gene are MDHEN and SYDVKM. The CDR3 has 11 amino acids. The chain's CDR3 is CASSRPREAFF. The CDR3 bases are TGTGCCAGCAGTCGCCCCAGGGAAGCTTTCTTT. Full variable domain (outside the CDR3, taken from reference TRBV28 and TRBJ1-1): DVKVTQSSRYLVKRTGEKVFLECVQDMDHENMFWYRQDPGLGLRLIYFSYDVKMKEKGDIPEGYSVSREKKERFSLILESASTNQTSMYLCASSRPREAFFGQGTRLTVV.

This chain joins TRBV5-8 and TRBJ1-4; D call uncertain. From germline, CDR1 is SGHTS and CDR2 YDEGEE. The CDR3 runs 14 residues. Trimming removed 1 base at V and 0 bases at J, with 4 bases between. The CDR3 DNA is TGTGCCAGCAGCTTGTCTGCAACTAATGAAAAACTGTTTTTT. Its translation is CASSLSATNEKLFF. The complete variable domain, with remaining parts taken from reference TRBV5-8 and TRBJ1-4, reads EAGVTQSPTHLIKTRGQQATLRCSPISGHTSVYWYQQALGLGLQFLLWYDEGEERNRGNFPPRFSGRQFPNYSSELNVNALELEDSALYLCASSLSATNEKLFFGSGTQLSVL.

The J gene is TRBJ2-7, the V gene TRBV7-9, with 11 bases fitting TRBD1. The germline V gene has CDR1 SEHNR and CDR2 FQNEAQ (reference sequence). The CDR3 contains 15 residues. The junction had 9 bases not matched to a gene; V was cut back by 5 bases and J by 6 bases. The CDR3 region is CASSTFTGTGGEQYF. The DNA of the CDR3 is TGTGCCAGCAGCACCTTTACCGGGACAGGGGGCGAGCAGTACTTC.

This rearrangement joins TRBV27 to TRBJ1-2, with 11 positions matching TRBD1. The trim removed 5 bases at V and 6 bases at J, leaving 14 bases unmatched. The CDR3 totals 17 residues. Looked up from germline, CDR1 is MNHEY and CDR2 is SMNVEV (reference sequence). This CDR3 reads CASSPRTGGRDVHGYTF. In nucleotides, the CDR3 is TGTGCCAGCAGTCCCCGGACAGGGGGCCGAGATGTCCATGGCTACACCTTC.

The chain is built from TRBV29-1 and TRBJ2-7; the match to TRBD1 covers 8 bases. Germline CDR1 reads SQVTM; CDR2 reads ANQGSEA. V lost 2 bases to trimming and J lost 2 bases; unmatched junction nucleotides: 8. The length of the CDR3 is 15 residues. This CDR3 reads CSVEWGDRGAYEQYF. For the CDR3, the DNA is TGCAGCGTTGAATGGGGTGACAGGGGTGCCTACGAGCAGTACTTC.

V usage is TRBV4-2 and J usage is TRBJ2-5; 7 bases fit TRBD1. The CDR3 contains 14 residues. Unmatched junction bases numbered 10, after V lost 7 bases and J lost 5 bases. CDR1 and CDR2 (germline): LGHNA, YNFKEQ. The DNA for the CDR3 is TGTGCCAGCACCCACCGAGGGGGCGAGGAGACCCAGTACTTC. Protein sequence: CASTHRGGEETQYF.

The CDR3 DNA reads as TGTGCCAGTAGTATTCTAGGACAGGGCGACCAGCCCCAGCATTTT. Translated, it gives CASSILGQGDQPQHF. The chain couples TRBV19 to TRBJ1-5, with 8 bases lining up with TRBD1. The V gene's germline CDR1 is LNHDA and CDR2 SQIVND (reference sequence). Unmatched junction bases numbered 8, after V lost 3 bases and J lost 7 bases. CDR3 size: 15 residues.

The J gene is TRBJ1-6, the V gene TRBV4-2; perhaps TRBD1 as D (5 bases). CDR3 length: 16 residues. Trimming took off 0 bases at V and 10 bases at J, with 16 bases between the two ends. Germline CDR1 is LGHNA and CDR2 is YNFKEQ. CDR3 nucleotide sequence: TGTGCCAGCAGCCAAGATATCGCAGGGAATAGATCACCCCTCCACTTT. This gives the protein CASSQDIAGNRSPLHF.

This sequence joins TRBV14 and TRBJ2-7, with 10 bases that match TRBD2. CDR3 length: 13 amino acids. The V and J ends lost 3 bases and 6 bases, in that order; junction bases with no gene match: 2. The germline V gene encodes CDR1 SGHDN and CDR2 FVKESK. The CDR3 coding sequence is TGTGCCAGCAGCCACATAGCGGGAGGCGAGCAGTACTTC. It encodes CASSHIAGGEQYF.

The rearrangement links TRBV28 to TRBJ2-7; D might be TRBD2 (6 bases). CDR1 MDHEN and CDR2 SYDVKM come from the germline V gene. The CDR3 sequence is 15 residues long. V shed 5 bases and J shed 4 bases, with 18 bases lying between them. CDR3 in DNA: TGTGCCAGCAGTGCCCCCCGTAGCGGCAGGTACGAGCAGTACTTC. It translates to CASSAPRSGRYEQYF.

The J gene is TRBJ2-7, the V gene TRBV5-1; D possibly corresponds to TRBD1 (6 bases). CDR1 SGHRS and CDR2 YFSETQ come from the germline V gene. The CDR3 sequence is 15 residues long. V lost 0 bases, J lost 6 bases, and 16 bases lay in between. The CDR3 nucleotides read TGCGCCAGCAGCTTGGGATGGACAGAAGGACCCGAGCAGTACTTC. Amino acid sequence: CASSLGWTEGPEQYF.

V gene TRBV27 combines with J gene TRBJ2-3, with 11 bases lining up with TRBD2. The CDR3 is made up of 16 amino acids. Germline trimming cut 6 bases from V and 1 base from J; bases unmatched to any gene: 6. Germline V gene data show CDR1 as MNHEY and CDR2 as SMNVEV (reference sequence). The CDR3 sequence is CASSNLAGGRTDTQYF. CDR3 nucleotides: TGTGCCAGCAGCAATTTAGCGGGAGGGCGCACAGATACGCAGTATTTT.

This clone has just a few counts. This rearrangement joins TRBV30 to TRBJ1-6, with a possible D match to TRBD1 (6 bases). The germline V and J ends were trimmed by 3 bases and 6 bases, with 12 bases remaining between them. The CDR3 runs to 14 residues. Germline CDR1 GTSNPN, CDR2 SVGIG (reference sequence). CDR3: CAWRGGRGNSPLHF. The CDR3, as DNA: TGTGCCTGGAGGGGTGGCAGGGGTAATTCACCCCTCCACTTT.

The chain couples TRBV27 to TRBJ2-1; 10 bases align to TRBD2. The V gene's germline CDR1 is MNHEY and CDR2 SMNVEV (reference sequence). The CDR3 sequence is 16 residues long. V dropped 5 bases and J dropped 2; count of bases not matched to a gene: 6. CDR3 loop: CASSRESGGAYNEQFF. The CDR3 DNA reads as TGTGCCAGCAGTCGCGAGAGCGGGGGGGCCTACAATGAGCAGTTCTTC.

This clone was observed a few times. This chain uses TRBV30 with TRBJ1-6, with TRBD1 identical over 12 bases. Germline V gene lookup returns CDR1 GTSNPN and CDR2 SVGIG (reference sequence). The CDR3 runs 18 residues. The V segment lost 3 bases and the J segment 2 bases; nucleotides outside the gene matches: 8. The CDR3 nucleotides read TGTGCCTGGAGCGCGAAGGGACAGGGGGCCACCTATAATTCACCCCTCCACTTT. Translation gives CAWSAKGQGATYNSPLHF.

V is TRBV5-4 and J is TRBJ2-7; the D gene is possibly TRBD1 (6 bases). This CDR3 spans 15 amino acids. V was trimmed by 2 bases and J by 2 bases, leaving 14 bases between them. Germline V gives CDR1 SGHNT, CDR2 YYREEE (reference sequence). CDR3 protein: CASSLGGPAAYEQYF. The CDR3 coding sequence is TGTGCCAGCAGCTTAGGGGGACCTGCCGCCTACGAGCAGTACTTC.

This clone was seen only a few times. V and J are TRBV28 and TRBJ1-2, with 7 bases lining up with TRBD1. The CDR3 contains 13 residues. Germline V gives CDR1 MDHEN, CDR2 SYDVKM. Trimming cost V 3 bases and J 5 bases; bases outside gene matches: 3. CDR3 region: CASSFGTAYGYTF. The CDR3 nucleotides read TGTGCCAGCAGTTTCGGGACAGCGTATGGCTACACCTTC.

As DNA, the CDR3 is TGTGCCAGCAGCCGCCGGACAGGAGGAGGCCCAGATACGCAGTATTTT. It is translated as CASSRRTGGGPDTQYF. This chain connects TRBV27 to TRBJ2-3; TRBD1 aligns across 7 bases. J was trimmed by 4 bases and V by 6 bases; bases with no gene match: 13. The CDR3 runs to 16 residues. In germline, CDR1 is MNHEY, CDR2 SMNVEV (reference sequence).